This TCR beta chain emerged from a study of T cell changes during pregnancy in multiple sclerosis. Assay: immunoSEQ multiplex PCR; the TCRdb copy retains only in-frame clones and omits some. The repertoire holds fewer than 50,000 clones, with about 94% as singletons. With 3 bases removed from V and 1 base from J, the gap between germline ends came to 13 bases. Germline V gene sequence: CDR1 MNHEY, CDR2 SMNVEV (reference sequence). CDR3 length equals 15 residues. The chain couples TRBV27 to TRBJ2-7; possibly TRBD1 for D (5 bases). The clonotype comes from a female donor with multiple sclerosis, enrolled in a pregnancy study. This material consisted of CD8+ T cells from peripheral blood mononuclear cells, taken in the first trimester of pregnancy. Here the CDR3 reads CASSLRQGKSYEQYF. In DNA form, the CDR3 reads TGTGCCAGCAGTTTGAGGCAGGGTAAATCCTACGAGCAGTACTTC.